The 24 T cell receptor beta chains below come from one sample, sequenced in a study of blood T cell repertoires in COVID-19. Data came from immunoSEQ multiplex PCR; TCRdb stores just in-frame clones and leaves some out. The sample lists about 190,000 clones; 88% were seen once. Sequencing used peripheral blood. The receptors shown here come from a man aged 25-45 years with acute or convalescent COVID-19.

V gene TRBV7-3 combines with J gene TRBJ1-1; TRBD1 agrees at 11 bases. Germline trimming cut 5 bases from V and 2 bases from J; bases unmatched to any gene: 4. Germline lookup yields CDR1 SGHTA and CDR2 FQGTGA. The CDR3 contains 15 residues. The DNA of the CDR3 is TGTGCCAGCAGCCGGACAGGGGGCCAAAACACTGAAGCTTTCTTT. It is translated as CASSRTGGQNTEAFF.

The chain couples TRBV6-1 to TRBJ2-7; 11 bases match TRBD1. CDR1 and CDR2 from the germline V gene are MNHNS and SASEGT. The CDR3 loop spans 19 amino acids. V was pared by 3 bases and J by 3 bases, with 16 bases of the junction left unmatched. This chain's CDR3 is CASSDITGTGGLRLYEQYF. Written as DNA, the CDR3 is TGTGCCAGCAGTGATATAACCGGGACAGGGGGTTTGCGTCTCTACGAGCAGTACTTC.

The chain uses TRBV6-6 and TRBJ1-4; TRBD1 matches at 7 bases. The junction had 7 bases not matched to a gene; V was cut back by 5 bases and J by 7 bases. The CDR3 contains 14 residues. Germline CDR1 is MNHNY and CDR2 is SVGAGI (reference sequence). The DNA for the CDR3 is TGTGCCAGCAGTCGGACAGGCCTTACTGAAAAACTGTTTTTT. Translated: CASSRTGLTEKLFF.

This clone is a singleton in its sample. V is TRBV15 and J is TRBJ2-7; 7 bases map to TRBD2. V lost 3 bases, J lost 2 bases, and 7 bases stayed unmatched. The germline gives CDR1 LNHNV, CDR2 YYDKDF (reference sequence). The CDR3 has 15 residues. CDR3 in amino acids: CATSRGGIEAYEQYF. DNA of the CDR3: TGTGCCACCAGCAGGGGAGGGATCGAGGCCTACGAGCAGTACTTC.

The chain is built from TRBV6-5 and TRBJ1-5, with D tentatively TRBD1 (6 bases). There are 14 residues in the CDR3. CDR1 and CDR2 (germline): MNHEY, SVGAGI. V was pared by 6 bases and J by 4 bases, with 13 bases between. The CDR3 coding sequence is TGTGCCAGCAGGACAGGCCCACGGAATCAGCCCCAGCATTTT. Its translation: CASRTGPRNQPQHF.

The chain combines TRBV30 with TRBJ2-3; 7 bases fit TRBD2. Germline loops: CDR1 GTSNPN, CDR2 SVGIG (reference sequence). V shed 2 bases, J shed 1 base, and the junction held 0 bases outside the gene matches. The CDR3 contains 13 residues. Here the CDR3 reads CAWSTSGTDTQYF. DNA for the CDR3: TGTGCCTGGAGTACTAGCGGCACAGATACGCAGTATTTT.

This clone was found once. The J gene is TRBJ2-3, the V gene TRBV19; tentative D call: TRBD2 (6 bases). Germline V lookup: CDR1 LNHDA, CDR2 SQIVND (reference sequence). This CDR3 is built from 14 residues. With 3 bases removed from V and 1 base from J, the gap between germline ends came to 8 bases. DNA of the CDR3: TGTGCCAGTAGTATCGCGGGGCGCACAGATACGCAGTATTTT. Translating it yields CASSIAGRTDTQYF.

This rearrangement joins TRBV7-8 to TRBJ2-7; no firm D call. The CDR3 covers 11 residues. Deletions cut 2 bases from V and 4 bases from J, with 3 bases between. The V gene's germline CDR1 is SGHVS and CDR2 FQNEAQ. As DNA, the CDR3 is TGTGCCAGCAGCTTACAGTACGAGCAGTACTTC. This gives the protein CASSLQYEQYF. The variable domain in full, with the rest retrieved from reference TRBV7-8 and TRBJ2-7, is GAGVSQSPRYKVAKRGQDVALRCDPISGHVSLFWYQQALGQGPEFLTYFQNEAQLDKSGLPSDRFFAERPEGSVSTLKIQRTQQEDSAVYLCASSLQYEQYFGPGTRLTVT.

The gene calls are TRBV11-1 and TRBJ1-1; possibly TRBD1 for D (5 bases). V gave up 2 bases and J gave up 0 bases, with 7 bases separating them. The CDR3 runs to 14 residues. Germline assignment: CDR1 SGHAT and CDR2 FQDESV (reference sequence). CDR3 region: CASSLRQLNTEAFF. CDR3 nucleotides: TGTGCCAGCAGCTTAAGACAGCTGAACACTGAAGCTTTCTTT.

The chain employs TRBV2 and TRBJ2-2; 7 nucleotides match TRBD1. The ends lost 3 bases at V and 8 bases at J; junction bases unmatched: 9. The CDR3 covers 15 residues. Germline-derived CDR1 and CDR2 are SNHLY and FYNNEI. This CDR3 reads CASSEVYRGYGELFF. The CDR3 DNA sequence: TGTGCCAGCAGTGAGGTGTACAGGGGATATGGGGAGCTGTTTTTT.

CDR3 bases: TGCGCCAGCAGCAACACGACGGCCCGGGTAAACTATGGCTACACCTTC. Translated, it gives CASSNTTARVNYGYTF. The rearrangement joins TRBV5-1 to TRBJ1-2; D remains unclear. V lost 4 bases, J lost 2 bases, and 18 bases lay in between. Germline V gene sequence: CDR1 SGHRS, CDR2 YFSETQ. CDR3 length equals 16 residues.

On this clone: Sequence at one end of the junction differs from germline and may be a read error. The chain couples TRBV29-1 to TRBJ1-1, with a weak D call TRBD1 (6 bases). Germline values: CDR1 SQVTM, CDR2 ANQGSEA. This CDR3 region has 10 residues. DNA for the CDR3: TGCAGCGTTGAAGTACCCGGGACAAACTTT. Translating gives CSVEVPGTNF.

The chain joins TRBV7-3 to TRBJ2-3; weak D call: TRBD1 (6 bases). Trimming removed 5 bases at V and 4 bases at J, with 19 bases between. Germline V gene sequence: CDR1 SGHTA, CDR2 FQGTGA. There are 16 residues in the CDR3. The CDR3 spells CASSQNGPGVADTQYF. As DNA, the CDR3 is TGTGCCAGCAGCCAAAACGGCCCAGGGGTTGCAGATACGCAGTATTTT.

This clone was counted between two and nine times. The rearrangement joins TRBV28 to TRBJ1-1; D is possibly TRBD1 (6 bases). Per germline, CDR1 MDHEN and CDR2 SYDVKM. The CDR3 loop spans 15 amino acids. Trimming removed 5 bases from V and 4 bases from J, with 17 bases in between. CDR3: CASSAISGESTEAFF. The CDR3 nucleotides read TGTGCCAGCAGTGCGATTTCAGGGGAGAGCACTGAAGCTTTCTTT.

This chain connects TRBV7-2 to TRBJ1-2; D is possibly TRBD1 (5 bases). CDR3 length: 14 amino acids. V gave up 5 bases and J gave up 3 bases, with 13 bases separating them. Germline CDR1 and CDR2: SGHTA and FQGNSA. Written as DNA, the CDR3 is TGTGCCAGCAGCGCACCACTGACAGACTATGGCTACACCTTC. This translates into CASSAPLTDYGYTF.

This clone was seen once. This chain connects TRBV5-1 to TRBJ2-5, with D possibly TRBD2 on 6 matching bases. Germline CDR1 and CDR2: SGHRS and YFSETQ. V was shortened by 4 bases and J by 5 bases, with 12 bases between the two germline ends. The CDR3 covers 13 residues. As DNA, the CDR3 is TGCGCCAGCAGCCCTCTAGCGTATGAGACCCAGTACTTC. Translated, it gives CASSPLAYETQYF. The variable domain in full, with the rest retrieved from reference TRBV5-1 and TRBJ2-5, is KAGVTQTPRYLIKTRGQQVTLSCSPISGHRSVSWYQQTPGQGLQFLFEYFSETQRNKGNFPGRFSGRQFSNSRSEMNVSTLELGDSALYLCASSPLAYETQYFGPGTRLLVL.

This rearrangement joins TRBV27 to TRBJ1-5; 8 positions agree with TRBD1. The germline V gene has CDR1 MNHEY and CDR2 SMNVEV (reference sequence). The CDR3 contains 14 residues. V shed 7 bases, J shed 2 bases, and the junction held 4 bases outside the gene matches. DNA for the CDR3: TGTGCCAGCAAATTGGACAGGGGCAATCAGCCCCAGCATTTT. Translating gives CASKLDRGNQPQHF.

The chain employs TRBV19 and TRBJ1-6; D is unresolved. Germline-derived CDR1 and CDR2 are LNHDA and SQIVND (reference sequence). This CDR3 has 13 residues. Between the trimmed V and J ends, which lost 9 bases and 0 bases, there was a span of 6 bases. Here the CDR3 DNA reads TGTGCCAGCCGGGACTCCTATAATTCACCCCTCCACTTT. The encoded protein is CASRDSYNSPLHF.

This chain links TRBV5-1 with TRBJ1-6; TRBD1 matches at 8 bases. Unmatched junction bases numbered 4, after V lost 5 bases and J lost 6 bases. CDR1 and CDR2 (germline): SGHRS, YFSETQ. There are 14 residues in the CDR3. CDR3 protein: CASSSTGVNSPLHF. The CDR3 region has the DNA TGCGCCAGCAGTTCGACAGGGGTTAATTCACCCCTCCACTTT.

The V call is TRBV5-4, the J call TRBJ2-1, with a possible D match to TRBD2 (7 bases). The CDR3 is made up of 16 amino acids. Germline V CDR1 and CDR2: SGHNT, YYREEE (reference sequence). V was trimmed by 3 bases and J by 6 bases, leaving 19 bases between them. The CDR3 loop is CASSSAGRRGGNEQFF. CDR3 DNA: TGTGCCAGCAGCTCCGCCGGGAGGAGGGGGGGCAATGAGCAGTTCTTC.

The gene calls are TRBV28 and TRBJ2-1; D remains unclear. Germline V gives CDR1 MDHEN, CDR2 SYDVKM. The CDR3 spans 16 residues. V was pared by 6 bases and J by 0 bases, with 15 bases between. CDR3 coding DNA: TGTGCCAGCAGCGCCTTGGCGGCCAGCTCCTACAATGAGCAGTTCTTC. This sequence encodes CASSALAASSYNEQFF.

The sample holds a few counts of this clone. J is TRBJ1-4 and V is TRBV19; weak D call: TRBD1 (6 bases). V lost 7 bases, J lost 4 bases, and 13 bases lay in between. The CDR3 consists of 14 residues. Germline V lookup: CDR1 LNHDA, CDR2 SQIVND (reference sequence). The CDR3 region is CASTGAKSNEKLFF. The CDR3 DNA is TGTGCCAGTACAGGGGCGAAAAGTAATGAAAAACTGTTTTTT. The variable domain in full, with the rest retrieved from reference TRBV19 and TRBJ1-4, is DGGITQSPKYLFRKEGQNVTLSCEQNLNHDAMYWYRQDPGQGLRLIYYSQIVNDFQKGDIAEGYSVSREKKESFPLTVTSAQKNPTAFYLCASTGAKSNEKLFFGSGTQLSVL.

The genes are TRBV19 and TRBJ2-7, with 8 bases fitting TRBD2. This CDR3 has 14 residues. Germline trimming cut 4 bases from V and 6 bases from J; bases unmatched to any gene: 8. Germline CDR1 is LNHDA and CDR2 is SQIVND (reference sequence). The CDR3 loop reads CASSNSGRSGEQYF. The CDR3 bases are TGTGCCAGTAGTAACAGCGGGAGAAGCGGCGAGCAGTACTTC.

The CDR3 sequence: CASRGADTQYF. CDR3 in DNA: TGTGCCAGCCGGGGGGCAGATACGCAGTATTTT. The chain is built from TRBV3-1 (or the pseudogene TRBV3-2) and TRBJ2-3; 7 bases map to TRBD2. The CDR3 has 11 amino acids. The J segment lost 4 bases and the V segment lost 8 bases, leaving 0 bases of the junction unmatched. Germline V gene data show CDR1 as LGHDT and CDR2 as YNNKEL (reference sequence).